Listed below are T cell receptor beta chains from one sample, sequenced in a study of CD4 T cells in relation to SARS-CoV-2 and coronaviruses. Produced via immunoSEQ multiplex PCR; TCRdb's table is partial and in-frame only. This table holds about 19,000 clones, 81% found once. No antigen has been identified for these receptors. The sequencing sample was made of CD4+ T cells from PBMCs, cultured in vitro. These receptors all come from a human donor in good health. Each CDR3 is given with its conserved first and last residue. The order of the fields is V gene, clone size, J gene, D gene, CDR3 DNA, CDR3 protein. The D gene is left open where the match is weak. Size tells how often a clone was seen (once, few, many) or the class of an expanded clone, and some rows leave it out.

TRBV3-1/TRBV3-2	.	TRBJ2-5	TRBD2	TGTGCCAGCAGCCGCCCGCCCGGGACTAGCCTGGAGACCCAGTACTTC	CASSRPPGTSLETQYF
TRBV30	.	TRBJ2-2	.	TGTGCCTGGAAGTTGAACACCGGGGAGCTGTTTTTT	CAWKLNTGELFF
TRBV3-1/TRBV3-2	.	TRBJ2-3	.	TGTGCCAGCAGCCGGGCGGATACGCAGTATTTT	CASSRADTQYF
TRBV27	.	TRBJ2-7	.	TGTGCCAGCAGTTTTAAAGCGAGGACCTACGAGCAGTACTTC	CASSFKARTYEQYF
TRBV6-5	once	TRBJ1-2	.	TGTGCCAGCAGTTACTCTAACAGGGCCTATGGCTACACCTTC	CASSYSNRAYGYTF
TRBV5-1	.	TRBJ1-6	.	TGCGCCAGCAGCGGTGCGGGGGGGGTAAATTCACCCCTCCACTTT	CASSGAGGVNSPLHF
TRBV5-4	.	TRBJ1-2	TRBD1	TGTGCCAGCAGCTCAGGGACAGTCTATGGCTACACCTTC	CASSSGTVYGYTF
TRBV18	.	TRBJ2-5	.	TGTGCCAGCTCACTGGGACTGCAAGAGACCCAGTACTTC	CASSLGLQETQYF
TRBV5-6	.	TRBJ2-1	TRBD1	TGTGCCAGCAGCTTGTTCCCAGGGGGCAATGAGCAGTTCTTC	CASSLFPGGNEQFF
TRBV7-9	.	TRBJ1-1	TRBD1	TGTGCCAGCAGCCACGCCGGGACAGGCACTGAAGCTTTCTTT	CASSHAGTGTEAFF
TRBV2	.	TRBJ1-3	.	TGTGCCAGCAGTGAGGTCGGGATTTCTGGAAACACCATATATTTT	CASSEVGISGNTIYF
TRBV2	.	TRBJ2-5	.	TGTGCCAACTCCGGGGATCAAGAGACCCAGTACTTC	CANSGDQETQYF
TRBV19	.	TRBJ2-1	TRBD2	TGTGCCAGTAACATAGCGGGAGGGCCAGGGAATGAGCAGTTCTTC	CASNIAGGPGNEQFF
TRBV19	.	TRBJ2-6	TRBD1	TGTGCCAGTAGAGGGGGACAGGCGTCCGGCGGGGCCAACGTCCTGACTTTC	CASRGGQASGGANVLTF
TRBV9	.	TRBJ2-1	TRBD2	TGTGCCAGCAGCGTAGAACTAGCGGGGAACTACAATGAGCAGTTCTTC	CASSVELAGNYNEQFF
TRBV7-7	.	TRBJ2-2	TRBD1	TGTGCTAGCGCTAGTGCACCGGGACAGGGGTCCACCGGGGAGCTGTTTTTT	CASASAPGQGSTGELFF
TRBV30	.	TRBJ2-6	.	TGTGCCTGGAGTGTCCGGGGCGCCCACTCTGGGGCCAACGTCCTGACTTTC	CAWSVRGAHSGANVLTF
TRBV5-4	.	TRBJ2-3	.	TGTGCCAGCAGCTATACATCCACAGATACGCAGTATTTT	CASSYTSTDTQYF
TRBV7-9	.	TRBJ1-1	.	TGTGCCAGCAGCCCGTGGCGCGCCCGGGGAACTGAAGCTTTCTTT	CASSPWRARGTEAFF
TRBV19	once	TRBJ2-6	TRBD2	TGTGCCAGTACTAGCGGGACTGGGGCCAACGTCCTGACTTTC	CASTSGTGANVLTF
TRBV5-1	.	TRBJ2-5	TRBD1	TGCGCCAGCAGCCTAGGACAGGCTCAAGAGACCCAGTACTTC	CASSLGQAQETQYF
TRBV5-4	.	TRBJ2-1	.	TGTGCCAGCAGCTTGGATGGCGGCTCCTACAATGAGCAGTTCTTC	CASSLDGGSYNEQFF
TRBV5-3	.	TRBJ2-5	.	TGTGCCACCCCAGGGGGGAGGGGGGAGACCCAGTACTTC	CATPGGRGETQYF
TRBV5-1	.	TRBJ1-1	TRBD1	TGCGCCAGCAGCTTGGATGGACAGGGGGACACTGAAGCTTTCTTT	CASSLDGQGDTEAFF
TRBV6-5	.	TRBJ2-1	TRBD1	TGTGCCAGCAGCCTACAGGGGGGCTTTATTGAGCAGTTCTTC	CASSLQGGFIEQFF
TRBV9	.	TRBJ2-7	.	TGTGCCAGCAGCGTAGGTGGCCGCTACGAGCAGTACTTC	CASSVGGRYEQYF
TRBV7-9	.	TRBJ1-1	TRBD1	TGTGCCAGCAGCTTGTCGGACAGGAGAGGTTTCTTT	CASSLSDRRGFF
TRBV5-1	large	TRBJ1-4	.	TGCGCCAGCAGCTTGGAAGCCAGTGGGGGTGAAAAACTGTTTTTT	CASSLEASGGEKLFF
TRBV7-6	hyperexpanded	TRBJ2-3	TRBD1	TGTGCCAGCAGCTTAGCAGCCGGGACAGGGAGAGATACGCAGTATTTT	CASSLAAGTGRDTQYF
TRBV12-3/TRBV12-4	.	TRBJ2-5	.	TGTGCCAGCAGTTATTGGCTCAGGGAGACCCAGTACTTC	CASSYWLRETQYF
TRBV6-5	.	TRBJ2-7	TRBD2	TGTGCCAGCAGTTACCGGGCTAGCGGTCCCTACGAGCAGTACTTC	CASSYRASGPYEQYF
TRBV2	.	TRBJ2-5	.	TGTGCCAGCAGTATCACGGGGGGCATTGAGACCCAGTACTTC	CASSITGGIETQYF
TRBV20-1	.	TRBJ2-3	TRBD2	TGCAGTGCTAGTGGGGTTGGGACTAGCGGGGAACTCACAGATACGCAGTATTTT	CSASGVGTSGELTDTQYF
TRBV10-2	.	TRBJ1-2	TRBD1	TGCGCCAGCAGTGAGTCGAGGAACAGGGGGGGAGCTAACTATGGCTACACCTTC	CASSESRNRGGANYGYTF
TRBV19	.	TRBJ1-6	.	TGTGCCAGTAGTATCAGGGAGGCGGATTCACCCCTCCACTTT	CASSIREADSPLHF
TRBV21-1	.	TRBJ2-7	.	TGTGCCAGCAGCACTAAACGGGGGACACCCACACCTGTTGATCTTGAGCAGTACTTC	CASSTKRGTPTPVDLEQYF
TRBV2	few	TRBJ1-1	TRBD1	TGTGCCAGCACCTTACAGGGGGTGAACACTGAAGCTTTCTTT	CASTLQGVNTEAFF
TRBV2	.	TRBJ2-7	.	TGTGCCAGCAGGGGGACATATTCGAGCTCCTACGAGCAGTACTTC	CASRGTYSSSYEQYF
TRBV5-1	once	TRBJ1-4	.	TGCGCCAGCTCAGCAGGAGGCGAGGGATATGAAAAACTGTTTTTT	CASSAGGEGYEKLFF
TRBV9	.	TRBJ2-1	.	TGTGCCAGCAGCGTAGGCGGGGCTCACAATGAGCAGTTCTTC	CASSVGGAHNEQFF
TRBV19	.	TRBJ2-3	TRBD2	TGTGCCAGTAGTATAGGGGGGACTAGGTTGGATACGCAGTATTTT	CASSIGGTRLDTQYF
TRBV7-9	.	TRBJ2-2	TRBD2	TGTGCCAGCACCGAAGCGGGGGGGTGGAACACCGGGGAGCTGTTTTTT	CASTEAGGWNTGELFF
TRBV7-9	.	TRBJ1-2	.	TGTGCCAGCAGCTCGTATGACTATGGCTACACCTTC	CASSSYDYGYTF
TRBV19	.	TRBJ2-6	.	TGTGCCAGTAGCCGGGACGGAGGCTCTGGGGCCAACGTCCTGACTTTC	CASSRDGGSGANVLTF
TRBV19	few	TRBJ2-6	.	TGTGCCAGTAGTATATCTTCTGGGGCCAACGTCCTGACTTTC	CASSISSGANVLTF
TRBV19	.	TRBJ2-7	TRBD1	TGTGCCAGTAGTTGGGGGACAGGGGTGGACGAGCAGTACTTC	CASSWGTGVDEQYF
TRBV7-3	.	TRBJ2-2	.	TGTGCCAGCAACCCGGGGGTGAGCACCGGGGAGCTGTTTTTT	CASNPGVSTGELFF
TRBV4-2	.	TRBJ2-1	TRBD2	TGTGCCAGCAGCCACGGGACTAGCGGGAAAACTGAGCAGTTCTTC	CASSHGTSGKTEQFF
TRBV6-5	.	TRBJ1-3	.	TGTGCCAGCAAATCCACCGGGACATATGGAAACACCATATATTTT	CASKSTGTYGNTIYF
TRBV10-3	.	TRBJ2-7	.	TGTGCCATCAGTGAGTCGATCAGGGGAACCTACGAGCAGTACTTC	CAISESIRGTYEQYF
TRBV6-2/TRBV6-3	once	TRBJ2-3	.	TGTGCCAGCAGTTGGAGGGGGAGCACAGATACGCAGTATTTT	CASSWRGSTDTQYF
TRBV3-1/TRBV3-2	.	TRBJ2-3	.	TGTGCCAGCAGCCAAGATCTAAGGGACCTTCACACAGATACGCAGTATTTT	CASSQDLRDLHTDTQYF
TRBV6-1	.	TRBJ2-1	.	TGTGCCAGCAGTGAGGTCTTTGAGCAGTTCTTC	CASSEVFEQFF
TRBV3-1/TRBV3-2	.	TRBJ2-3	.	TGTGCCAGCAGCCAAGATCCTCGTCTAGCTGGCGATACGCAGTATTTT	CASSQDPRLAGDTQYF